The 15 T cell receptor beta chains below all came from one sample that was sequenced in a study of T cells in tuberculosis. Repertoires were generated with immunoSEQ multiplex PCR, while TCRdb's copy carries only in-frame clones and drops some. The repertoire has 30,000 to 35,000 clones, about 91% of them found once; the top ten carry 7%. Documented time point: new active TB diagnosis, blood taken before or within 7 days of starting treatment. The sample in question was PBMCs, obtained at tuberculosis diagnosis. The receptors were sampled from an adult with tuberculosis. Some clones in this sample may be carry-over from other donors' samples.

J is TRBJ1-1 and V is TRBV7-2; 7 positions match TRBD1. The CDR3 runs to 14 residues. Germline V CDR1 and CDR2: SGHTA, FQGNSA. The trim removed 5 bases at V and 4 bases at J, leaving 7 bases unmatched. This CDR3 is CASSIRQGGTEAFF. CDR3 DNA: TGTGCCAGCAGCATCAGACAGGGTGGCACTGAAGCTTTCTTT.

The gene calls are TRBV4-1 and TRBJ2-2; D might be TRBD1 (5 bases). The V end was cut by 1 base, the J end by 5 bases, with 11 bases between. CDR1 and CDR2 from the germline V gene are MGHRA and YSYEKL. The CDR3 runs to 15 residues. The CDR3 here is CASSQGTGWTGELFF. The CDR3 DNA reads TGCGCCAGCAGCCAAGGTACAGGTTGGACCGGGGAGCTGTTTTTT.

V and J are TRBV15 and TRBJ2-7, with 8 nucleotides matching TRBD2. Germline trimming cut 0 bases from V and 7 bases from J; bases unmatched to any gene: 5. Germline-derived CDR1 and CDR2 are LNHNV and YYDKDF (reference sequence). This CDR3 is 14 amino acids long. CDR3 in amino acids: CATSREVLAGEQYF. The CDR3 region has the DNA TGTGCCACCAGCAGAGAGGTGTTAGCGGGGGAGCAGTACTTC.

The CDR3 coding sequence is TGTGCCAGTAGTCCCCCAGGGAATTCACCCCTCCACTTT. It encodes CASSPPGNSPLHF. The chain has TRBV19 and TRBJ1-6; a possible D gene is TRBD1 (5 bases). This CDR3 is built from 13 residues. Germline V CDR1 and CDR2: LNHDA, SQIVND (reference sequence). Trimming stripped 5 bases from V and 7 bases from J, with 9 bases between.

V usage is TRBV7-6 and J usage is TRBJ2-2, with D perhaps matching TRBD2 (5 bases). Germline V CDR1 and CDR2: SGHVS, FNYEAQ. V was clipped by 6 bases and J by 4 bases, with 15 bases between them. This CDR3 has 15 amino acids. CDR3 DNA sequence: TGTGCCAGCAGAGCGGCGGGCGGCTCCACCGGGGAGCTGTTTTTT. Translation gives CASRAAGGSTGELFF.

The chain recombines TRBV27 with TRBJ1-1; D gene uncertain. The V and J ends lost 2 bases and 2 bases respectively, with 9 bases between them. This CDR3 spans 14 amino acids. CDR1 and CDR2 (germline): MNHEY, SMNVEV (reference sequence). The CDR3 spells CASSLAQPNTEAFF. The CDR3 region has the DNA TGTGCCAGCAGTTTAGCACAGCCTAACACTGAAGCTTTCTTT.

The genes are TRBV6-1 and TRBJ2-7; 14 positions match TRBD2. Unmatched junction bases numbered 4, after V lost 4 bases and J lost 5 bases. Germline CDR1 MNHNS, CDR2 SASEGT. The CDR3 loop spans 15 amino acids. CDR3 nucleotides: TGTGCCAGCAGTGTGGGACTAGCGGGGGTAGACGAGCAGTACTTC. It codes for CASSVGLAGVDEQYF.

The CDR3 DNA follows: TGCAGCACCTCGACAGGGGATCAGCCCCAGCATTTT. Translated: CSTSTGDQPQHF. The rearrangement joins TRBV29-1 to TRBJ1-5, with TRBD1 matching 8 bases. This CDR3 is built from 12 residues. In germline, CDR1 is SQVTM, CDR2 ANQGSEA. V gave up 8 bases and J gave up 5 bases; unmatched junction bases: 5.

For the CDR3, the DNA is TGTGCCAGCAGCTTGACTTCCTATAATTCACCCCTCCACTTT. This encodes CASSLTSYNSPLHF. The genes are TRBV7-2 and TRBJ1-6, with D uncertain. This CDR3 region has 14 residues. Germline V gene lookup returns CDR1 SGHTA and CDR2 FQGNSA. V was shortened by 3 bases and J by 1 base, with 4 bases between the two germline ends.

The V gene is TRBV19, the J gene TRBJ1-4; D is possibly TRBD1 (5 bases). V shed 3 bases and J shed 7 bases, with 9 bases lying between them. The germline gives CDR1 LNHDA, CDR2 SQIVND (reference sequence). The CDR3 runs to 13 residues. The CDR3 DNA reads TGTGCCAGTAGTATTGACAGAGCTGAAAAACTGTTTTTT. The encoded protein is CASSIDRAEKLFF.

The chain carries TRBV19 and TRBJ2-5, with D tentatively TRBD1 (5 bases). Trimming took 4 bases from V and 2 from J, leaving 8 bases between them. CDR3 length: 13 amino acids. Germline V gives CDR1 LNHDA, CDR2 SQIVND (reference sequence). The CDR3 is CASSTTDQETQYF. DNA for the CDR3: TGTGCCAGTAGTACGACAGATCAAGAGACCCAGTACTTC.

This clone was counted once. For the CDR3, the DNA is TGTGCCTGGACCTTAGATCACAACTATGGCTACACCTTC. Translation: CAWTLDHNYGYTF. This chain links TRBV30 with TRBJ1-2; D unclear. Between the trimmed V and J ends, which lost 4 bases and 2 bases, there was a span of 11 bases. This CDR3 is built from 13 residues. Per the germline V gene, CDR1 is GTSNPN and CDR2 is SVGIG (reference sequence).

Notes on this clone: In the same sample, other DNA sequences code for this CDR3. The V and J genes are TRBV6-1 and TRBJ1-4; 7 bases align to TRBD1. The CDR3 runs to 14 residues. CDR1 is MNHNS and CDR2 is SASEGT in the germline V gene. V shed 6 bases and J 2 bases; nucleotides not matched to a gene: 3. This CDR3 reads CASSETGTNEKLFF. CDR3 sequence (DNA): TGTGCCAGCAGCGAGACAGGGACTAATGAAAAACTGTTTTTT.

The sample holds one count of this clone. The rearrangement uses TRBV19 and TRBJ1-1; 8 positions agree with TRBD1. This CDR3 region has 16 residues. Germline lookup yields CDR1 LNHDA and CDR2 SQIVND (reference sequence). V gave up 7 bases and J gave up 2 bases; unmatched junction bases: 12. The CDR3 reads CASTFWGGTGNTEAFF. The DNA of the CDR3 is TGTGCCAGTACTTTCTGGGGGGGGACAGGAAACACTGAAGCTTTCTTT.

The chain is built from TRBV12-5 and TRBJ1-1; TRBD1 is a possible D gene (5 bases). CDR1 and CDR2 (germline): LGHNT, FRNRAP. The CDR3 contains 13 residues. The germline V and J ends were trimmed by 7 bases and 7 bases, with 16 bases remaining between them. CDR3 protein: CASALLGGSEAFF. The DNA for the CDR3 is TGTGCTAGTGCCCTCTTGGGGGGAAGTGAAGCTTTCTTT.